The 5 T cell receptor beta chains below come from one sample, sequenced in a study of cytomegalovirus exposure and HLA in healthy donors. Amplification used 60 Vbeta primers and 13 Jbeta primers. Clones were sequenced by immunoSEQ multiplex PCR, and TCRdb holds only the in-frame ones, with some missing. Recorded for this sample: some 120,000 clones. The sample consisted of PBMCs. The source of these receptors is a man aged 18 to 30 in good health and CMV-seronegative.

This chain joins TRBV28 and TRBJ1-1, with TRBD1 identical over 7 bases. CDR3 size: 13 residues. The germline V gene encodes CDR1 MDHEN and CDR2 SYDVKM. In DNA form, the CDR3 reads TGTACCTGTGAGGGGGCTCCTTATAATGAAGCTTTCTTT. Residues: CTCEGAPYNEAFF.

V gene TRBV2 combines with J gene TRBJ1-1; 7 nucleotides align to TRBD1. The CDR3 contains 15 residues. Unmatched junction bases numbered 6, after V lost 3 bases and J lost 2 bases. Looked up from germline, CDR1 is SNHLY and CDR2 is FYNNEI. The CDR3 DNA sequence: TGTGCCAGCAGTGATAGGAGGACAGGTAACACTGAAGCTTTCTTT. Amino acid sequence: CASSDRRTGNTEAFF.

The chain couples TRBV5-4 to TRBJ2-3, with TRBD2 identical over 8 bases. The CDR3 spans 15 residues. In germline, CDR1 is SGHNT, CDR2 YYREEE (reference sequence). Trimming removed 3 bases from V and 1 base from J; junction bases left unmatched: 4. As DNA, the CDR3 is TGTGCCAGCAGCTGGACTAGCCCTGGCACAGATACGCAGTATTTT. This codes for CASSWTSPGTDTQYF.

The chain joins TRBV19 to TRBJ2-7, with 13 bases fitting TRBD2. The CDR3 runs 17 residues. The germline V gene encodes CDR1 LNHDA and CDR2 SQIVND (reference sequence). With V trimmed by 5 bases and J by 6 bases, 13 bases remained unmatched. The CDR3 here is CASSLWTSGSISTEQYF. The CDR3 DNA sequence: TGTGCCAGTAGTCTCTGGACTAGCGGGAGTATAAGTACCGAGCAGTACTTC.

The chain combines TRBV9 with TRBJ2-1; no firm D call. The germline V gene encodes CDR1 SGDLS and CDR2 YYNGEE. Trimming took 0 bases from V and 0 from J, leaving 13 bases between them. CDR3 length equals 17 residues. DNA of the CDR3: TGTGCCAGCAGCGTAGATGAGCTACGTAGCTCCTACAATGAGCAGTTCTTC. This encodes CASSVDELRSSYNEQFF.